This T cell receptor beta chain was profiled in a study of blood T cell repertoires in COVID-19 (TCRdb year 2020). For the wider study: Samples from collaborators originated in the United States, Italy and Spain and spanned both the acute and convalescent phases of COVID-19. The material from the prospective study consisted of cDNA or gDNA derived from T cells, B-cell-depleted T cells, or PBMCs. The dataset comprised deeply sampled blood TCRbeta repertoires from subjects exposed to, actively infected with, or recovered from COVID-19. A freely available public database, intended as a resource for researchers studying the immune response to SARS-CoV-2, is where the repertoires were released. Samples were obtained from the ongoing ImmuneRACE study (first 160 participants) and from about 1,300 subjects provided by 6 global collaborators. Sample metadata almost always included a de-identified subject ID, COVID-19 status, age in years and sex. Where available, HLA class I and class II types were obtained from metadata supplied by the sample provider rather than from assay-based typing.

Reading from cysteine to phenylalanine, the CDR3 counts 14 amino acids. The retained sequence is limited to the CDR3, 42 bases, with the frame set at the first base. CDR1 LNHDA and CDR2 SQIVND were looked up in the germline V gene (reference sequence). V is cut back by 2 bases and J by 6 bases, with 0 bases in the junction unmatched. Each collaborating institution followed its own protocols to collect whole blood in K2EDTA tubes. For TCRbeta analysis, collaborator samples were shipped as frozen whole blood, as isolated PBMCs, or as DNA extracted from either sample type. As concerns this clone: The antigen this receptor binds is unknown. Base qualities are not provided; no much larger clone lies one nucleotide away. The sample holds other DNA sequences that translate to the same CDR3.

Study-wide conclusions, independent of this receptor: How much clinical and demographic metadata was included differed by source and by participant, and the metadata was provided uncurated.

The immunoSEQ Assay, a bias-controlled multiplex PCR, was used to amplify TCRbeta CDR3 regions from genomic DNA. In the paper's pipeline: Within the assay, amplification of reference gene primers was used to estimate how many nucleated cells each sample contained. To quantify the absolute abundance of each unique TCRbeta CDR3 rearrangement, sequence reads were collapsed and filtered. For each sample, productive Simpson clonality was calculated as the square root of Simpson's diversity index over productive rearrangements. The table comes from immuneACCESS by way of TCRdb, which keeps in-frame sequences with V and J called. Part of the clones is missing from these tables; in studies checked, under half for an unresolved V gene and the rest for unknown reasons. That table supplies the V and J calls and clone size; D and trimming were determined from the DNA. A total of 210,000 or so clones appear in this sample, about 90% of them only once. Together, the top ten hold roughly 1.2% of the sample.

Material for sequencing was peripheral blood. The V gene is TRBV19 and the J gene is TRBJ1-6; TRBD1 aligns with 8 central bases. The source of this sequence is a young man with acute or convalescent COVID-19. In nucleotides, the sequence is TGTGCCAGTAGTATACAGGGGGCTAATTCACCCCTCCACTTT. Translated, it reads CASSIQGANSPLHF.